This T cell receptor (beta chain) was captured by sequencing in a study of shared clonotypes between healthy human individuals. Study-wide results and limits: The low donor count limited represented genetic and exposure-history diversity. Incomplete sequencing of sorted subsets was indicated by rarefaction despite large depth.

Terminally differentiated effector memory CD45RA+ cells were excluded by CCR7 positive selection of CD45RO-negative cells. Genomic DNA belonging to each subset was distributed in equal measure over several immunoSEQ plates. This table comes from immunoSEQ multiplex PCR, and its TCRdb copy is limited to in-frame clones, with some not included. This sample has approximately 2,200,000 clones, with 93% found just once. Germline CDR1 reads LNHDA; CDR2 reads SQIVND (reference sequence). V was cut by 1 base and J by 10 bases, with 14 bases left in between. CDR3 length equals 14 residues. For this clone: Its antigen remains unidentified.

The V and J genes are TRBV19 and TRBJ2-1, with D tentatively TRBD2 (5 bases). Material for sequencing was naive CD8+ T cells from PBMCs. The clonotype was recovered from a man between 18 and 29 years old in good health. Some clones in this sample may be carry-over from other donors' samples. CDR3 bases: TGTGCCAGTAGTATAGCTCTAGCCGAGTGGGAGCAGTTCTTC. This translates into CASSIALAEWEQFF. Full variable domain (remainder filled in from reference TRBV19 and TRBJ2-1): DGGITQSPKYLFRKEGQNVTLSCEQNLNHDAMYWYRQDPGQGLRLIYYSQIVNDFQKGDIAEGYSVSREKKESFPLTVTSAQKNPTAFYLCASSIALAEWEQFFGPGTRLTVL.